This entry concerns a single T cell receptor (beta chain). The entry originates in a study of blood T cell repertoires in COVID-19. CDR3 size: 15 residues. V was clipped by 0 bases and J by 7 bases, with 15 bases between them. CDR1 and CDR2 (germline): LGHNA, YSLEER. Original handling: Researchers report that nucleated cell counts were estimated from reference gene primer amplification. The repertoire was sequenced with immunoSEQ multiplex PCR; TCRdb's copy has only in-frame clones and lacks some. V and J calls and clone size are those listed in that table; D and trimming were worked out from the DNA. In the table there are around 130,000 clones, more than 70% of which are singletons.

The sample consisted of peripheral blood. The chain links TRBV4-3 to TRBJ2-5; possibly TRBD2 for D (6 bases). The sequence derives from a human donor in a cohort sampled during active COVID-19. CDR3 bases: TGCGCCAGCAGCCAAGACGGACAAGGGCGGGGGACCCAGTACTTC. Protein sequence: CASSQDGQGRGTQYF.